The present TCR beta chain was sequenced within a study of cytomegalovirus exposure and HLA in healthy donors. Study-level results: V segments that were indistinguishable, TRBV6-2 and TRBV6-3 among them, were omitted from analysis. The study recorded over 150 TCR beta chains that were cytomegalovirus-associated.

The donors comprised healthy bone marrow donors. From germline, CDR1 is SQVTM and CDR2 ANQGSEA. The length of the CDR3 is 14 residues. Losses at the gene ends were 6 bases for V and 1 base for J; bases not matched to a gene: 6. 60 Vbeta and 13 Jbeta primers were used in PCR. Original analysis: Tens of millions of unique TCR beta chains, about 11 million of them shared, were counted by a later analysis. TCRdb's table, derived via immunoSEQ multiplex PCR, lists solely in-frame clones and lacks some. The DNA was the basis for D and trimming; V, J and clone size are from that table. The sample lists some 150,000 clones; around nine tenths were seen once. Note on this clone: Its antigen is undetermined.

This clonotype was obtained from a woman in her twenties or thirties in good health and CMV-seronegative. The chain carries TRBV29-1 and TRBJ2-1, with 7 positions matching TRBD1. The sample comprised PBMCs. In DNA, the CDR3 is TGCAGCGTGTTCTACAGGGGATCCTACAATGAGCAGTTCTTC. Amino acid sequence: CSVFYRGSYNEQFF.